Listed here are 3 T cell receptor beta chains from one sample, sequenced in a study of monozygotic twins with inflammatory bowel disease. TCRdb derives one entry per CDR3 protein from the 5' RACE reads, leaving out DNA. This sample carries over 100,000 distinct CDR3 sequences, with 9.5% to 15% going to the ten biggest clones. The sequenced sample consisted of blood. The receptors stem from a human donor with ulcerative colitis or Crohn's disease, or a healthy co-twin of an affected twin (not recorded which).

V usage is TRBV24-1 and J usage is TRBJ2-3; no DNA is available, so the TRBD2 call from TCRdb remains unchecked. Germline CDR1 KGHDR, CDR2 SFDVKD. This CDR3 spans 15 amino acids. The CDR3 here is CATSDLGLARDTQYF.

This chain links TRBV10-3 with TRBJ2-7; the TCRdb call, TRBD1, lacks DNA for checking. In germline, CDR1 is ENHRY, CDR2 SYGVKD. This CDR3 has 16 amino acids. CDR3 in amino acids: CAISEVATGGNYEQYF.

This chain uses TRBV9 with TRBJ1-4; TCRdb indicates TRBD1, and absent DNA this call remains unverified. This CDR3 spans 17 amino acids. The V gene's germline CDR1 is SGDLS and CDR2 YYNGEE. The chain's CDR3 is CASSIGEQGGYSEKLFF.